The clone carrying this T cell receptor beta chain occurred many times. Its target is not known. The source of the sample is a study of response to subunit inactivated influenza vaccine. TCRdb re-analysed the RT-PCR reads in MiXCR, keeping a single row per CDR3 protein. This table holds some 180,000 distinct CDR3 sequences, approximately 9.2% found once. Germline CDR1 SGHRS, CDR2 YFSETQ. This CDR3 contains 15 residues. J lost 0 bases, V lost 4 bases, and 4 bases had no gene match. Findings of the study overall: The authors proposed limited new T cell recruitment per seasonal influenza vaccination.

This sequence originates from a man between 50 and 59 years old who received an inactivated influenza vaccine. The J gene is TRBJ2-1, the V gene TRBV5-1, with 7 bases fitting TRBD2. Source: non-naive T cells sorted from PBMCs, taken on the day of vaccination. The CDR3, as DNA: TGCGCCAGCAGCATTAGCGGGCTCTCCTACAATGAGCAGTTCTTC. Its translation: CASSISGLSYNEQFF.